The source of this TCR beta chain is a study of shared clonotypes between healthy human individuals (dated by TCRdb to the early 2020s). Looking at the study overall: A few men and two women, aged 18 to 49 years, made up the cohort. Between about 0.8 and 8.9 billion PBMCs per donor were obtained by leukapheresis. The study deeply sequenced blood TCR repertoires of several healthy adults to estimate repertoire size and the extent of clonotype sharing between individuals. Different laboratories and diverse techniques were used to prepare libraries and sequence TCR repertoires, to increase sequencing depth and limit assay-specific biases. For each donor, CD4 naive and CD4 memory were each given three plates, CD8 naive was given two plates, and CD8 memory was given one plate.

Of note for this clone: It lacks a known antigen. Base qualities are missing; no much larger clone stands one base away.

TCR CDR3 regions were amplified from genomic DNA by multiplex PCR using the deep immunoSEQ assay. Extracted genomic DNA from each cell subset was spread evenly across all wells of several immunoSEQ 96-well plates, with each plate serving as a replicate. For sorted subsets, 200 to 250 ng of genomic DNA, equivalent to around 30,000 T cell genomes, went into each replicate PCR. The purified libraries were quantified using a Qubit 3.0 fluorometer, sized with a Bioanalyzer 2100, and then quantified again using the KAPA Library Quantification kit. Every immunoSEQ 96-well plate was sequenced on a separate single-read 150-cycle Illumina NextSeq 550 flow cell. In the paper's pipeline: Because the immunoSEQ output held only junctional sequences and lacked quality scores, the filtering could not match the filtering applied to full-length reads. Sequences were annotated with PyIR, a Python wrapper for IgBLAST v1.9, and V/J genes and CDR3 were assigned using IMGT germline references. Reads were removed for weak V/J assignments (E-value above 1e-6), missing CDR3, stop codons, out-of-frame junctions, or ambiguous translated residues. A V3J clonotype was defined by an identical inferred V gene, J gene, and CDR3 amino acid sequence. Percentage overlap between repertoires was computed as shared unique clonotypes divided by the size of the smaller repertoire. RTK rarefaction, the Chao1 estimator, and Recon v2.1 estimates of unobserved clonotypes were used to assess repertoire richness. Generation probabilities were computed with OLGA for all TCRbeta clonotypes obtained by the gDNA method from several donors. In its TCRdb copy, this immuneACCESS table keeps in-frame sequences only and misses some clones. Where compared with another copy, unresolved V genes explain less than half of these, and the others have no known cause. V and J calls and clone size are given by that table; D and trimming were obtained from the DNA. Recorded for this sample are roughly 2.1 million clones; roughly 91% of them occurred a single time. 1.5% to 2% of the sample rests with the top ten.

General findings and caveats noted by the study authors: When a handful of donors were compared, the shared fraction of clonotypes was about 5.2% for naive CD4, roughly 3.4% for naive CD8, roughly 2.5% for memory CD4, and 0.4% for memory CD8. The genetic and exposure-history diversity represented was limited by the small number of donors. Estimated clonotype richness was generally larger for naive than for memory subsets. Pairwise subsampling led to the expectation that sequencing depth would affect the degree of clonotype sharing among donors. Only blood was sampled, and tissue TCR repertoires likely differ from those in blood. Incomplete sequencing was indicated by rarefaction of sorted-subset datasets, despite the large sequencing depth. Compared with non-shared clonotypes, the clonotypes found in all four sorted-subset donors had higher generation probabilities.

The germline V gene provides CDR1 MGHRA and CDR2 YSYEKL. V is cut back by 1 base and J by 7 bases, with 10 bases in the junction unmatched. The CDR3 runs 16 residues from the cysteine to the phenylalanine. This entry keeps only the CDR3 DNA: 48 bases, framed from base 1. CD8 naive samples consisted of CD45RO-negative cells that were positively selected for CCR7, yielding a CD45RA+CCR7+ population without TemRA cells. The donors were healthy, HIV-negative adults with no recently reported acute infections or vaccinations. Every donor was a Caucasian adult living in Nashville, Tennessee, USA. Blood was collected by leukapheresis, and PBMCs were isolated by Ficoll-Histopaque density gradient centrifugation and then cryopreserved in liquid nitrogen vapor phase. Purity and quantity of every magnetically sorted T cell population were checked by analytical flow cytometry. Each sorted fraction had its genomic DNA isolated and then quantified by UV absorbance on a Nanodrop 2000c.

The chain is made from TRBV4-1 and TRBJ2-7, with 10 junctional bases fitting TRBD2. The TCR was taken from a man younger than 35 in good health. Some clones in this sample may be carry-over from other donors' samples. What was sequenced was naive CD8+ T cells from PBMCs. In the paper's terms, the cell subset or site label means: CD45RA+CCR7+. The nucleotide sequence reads TGCGCCAGCAGCCAAGTTCTCGGACTAGCGGCGGGGGAGCAGTACTTC. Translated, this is CASSQVLGLAAGEQYF.